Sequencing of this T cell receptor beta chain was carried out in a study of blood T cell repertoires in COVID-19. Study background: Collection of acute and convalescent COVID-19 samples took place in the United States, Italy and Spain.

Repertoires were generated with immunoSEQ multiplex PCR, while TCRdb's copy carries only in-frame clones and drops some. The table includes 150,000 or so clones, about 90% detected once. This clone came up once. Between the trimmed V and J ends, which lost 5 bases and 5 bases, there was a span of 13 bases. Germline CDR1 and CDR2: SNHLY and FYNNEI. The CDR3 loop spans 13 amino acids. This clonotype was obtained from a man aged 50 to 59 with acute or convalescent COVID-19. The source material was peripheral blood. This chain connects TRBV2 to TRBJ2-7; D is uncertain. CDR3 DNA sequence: TGTGCCAGCAGTCGTTTGTTATTCGACGAGCAGTACGTC. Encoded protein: CASSRLLFDEQYV.